The sequence of this T cell receptor (beta chain) was determined in a study of PD-1 blockade in classical Hodgkin lymphoma. Study results and limitations: By C4D1, CD4+ diversity increased significantly, especially in complete responders.

Clones were sequenced by immunoSEQ multiplex PCR, and TCRdb holds only the in-frame ones, with some missing. The sample gives about 93,000 clones, 78% of which show up once; 9.4% is in the top ten. This clone was counted a few times. Antigen unknown. Time point described: cycle 4 day 1 (C4D1), after less than 7 weeks of nivolumab. There was relapse after autologous stem cell transplantation in every patient, and there was variation in brentuximab vedotin exposure. Patients had relapsed/refractory classical Hodgkin lymphoma with complete response, partial response or progressive disease as best response. CDR1 is SNHLY and CDR2 is FYNNEI in the germline V gene. The CDR3 totals 15 residues. Trimming removed 4 bases from V and 2 bases from J, with 12 bases in between.

The sample in question was peripheral blood mononuclear cells (PBMCs), obtained before the fourth cycle of nivolumab. This receptor was obtained from a human donor with classical Hodgkin lymphoma. The rearrangement links TRBV2 to TRBJ1-5, with a possible D match to TRBD1 (5 bases). The CDR3 reads CASSVWEGGNQPQHF. The CDR3 DNA is TGTGCCAGCAGTGTATGGGAAGGGGGCAATCAGCCCCAGCATTTT.